What follows are 13 T cell receptor beta chains derived from one specimen sequenced in a study of regulatory T cells in long-lasting Graves disease. CDR3-region Arm-PCR and iRepertoire HTBI primers produced the TCR beta libraries. TCRdb re-analysed the multiplex PCR reads in MiXCR, keeping a single row per CDR3 protein. There are more than 450,000 distinct CDR3 sequences in the sample; 16% occur only once, and 9% to 15% lies in the top ten. The time point was: newly diagnosed GD, antithyroid drugs for less than 3 months. The authors made the TCR library using RNA they extracted from PBMCs. The sample also formed part of further work on T cells in Graves' hyperthyroidism and ophthalmopathy.

Sequenced here: peripheral blood mononuclear cells (PBMCs), sampled at new diagnosis, from a patient treated with antithyroid drugs. The receptors were gathered from a man aged 40-50 years with Graves disease.

This CDR3 is CASSLVRGRREAFF. Written as DNA, the CDR3 is TGCGCCAGCAGCTTGGTTCGGGGCCGGAGGGAAGCTTTCTTT. This chain uses TRBV5-1 with TRBJ1-1; D perhaps matches TRBD1 (5 bases). The germline gives CDR1 SGHRS, CDR2 YFSETQ. V was clipped by 0 bases and J by 8 bases, with 14 bases between them. This CDR3 has 14 residues. Drawing the rest from reference TRBV5-1 and TRBJ1-1, the complete variable domain is KAGVTQTPRYLIKTRGQQVTLSCSPISGHRSVSWYQQTPGQGLQFLFEYFSETQRNKGNFPGRFSGRQFSNSRSEMNVSTLELGDSALYLCASSLVRGRREAFFGQGTRLTVV.

The chain links TRBV14 to TRBJ1-1; D is unclear. This CDR3 is built from 15 residues. Germline loops: CDR1 SGHDN, CDR2 FVKESK. V was trimmed by 4 bases and J by 2 bases, leaving 14 bases between them. The CDR3 loop is CASSLIEHLNTEAFF. In DNA, the CDR3 is TGTGCCAGCAGCCTAATTGAACACTTAAACACTGAAGCTTTCTTT.

This clonotype was detected only a few times. The chain uses TRBV3-1 and TRBJ2-5, with D maybe TRBD2 (6 bases). V lost 1 base and J 4 bases, leaving 10 bases between the germline ends. Germline assignment: CDR1 LGHDT and CDR2 YNNKEL (reference sequence). The CDR3 consists of 14 residues. The CDR3 bases are TGTGCCAGCAGCCAAGGAATAGCGGCAGAGACCCAGTACTTC. Its translation: CASSQGIAAETQYF.

V gene TRBV20-1 combines with J gene TRBJ2-3, with 7 bases aligning to TRBD1. V dropped 7 bases and J dropped 2; count of bases not matched to a gene: 9. In germline, CDR1 is DFQATT, CDR2 SNEGSKA (reference sequence). The CDR3 has 14 amino acids. The CDR3: CSVPGQILTDTQYF. The CDR3 bases are TGCAGTGTCCCGGGACAGATCCTCACAGATACGCAGTATTTT.

This clonotype occurred many times. The chain uses TRBV27 and TRBJ2-7; D could derive from TRBD1 or TRBD2 (6 bases each). The CDR3 has 15 amino acids. Trimming took off 5 bases at V and 5 bases at J, with 19 bases between the two ends. CDR1 is MNHEY, CDR2 SMNVEV, per germline (reference sequence). The CDR3, as DNA: TGTGCCAGCAGTGAAAACCCTGGGGGGCAGGACGAGCAGTACTTC. Amino acid sequence: CASSENPGGQDEQYF.

This clonotype showed up many times. V is TRBV5-1 and J is TRBJ2-7, with 15 bases that match TRBD2. V shed 4 bases and J 2 bases; nucleotides not matched to a gene: 10. Germline lookup yields CDR1 SGHRS and CDR2 YFSETQ. The CDR3 totals 18 residues. The DNA for the CDR3 is TGCGCCAGCAGCCAACGGGGACTAGCGGGAGGTCCCCCCTACGAGCAGTACTTC. Translated: CASSQRGLAGGPPYEQYF.

The sample holds a few counts of this clonotype. This chain links TRBV4-1 with TRBJ1-3; D is ambiguous. CDR1 and CDR2 from the germline V gene are MGHRA and YSYEKL. The CDR3 runs to 14 residues. The V gene lost 0 bases and the J gene lost 2 bases, with 5 bases spanning the gap. The CDR3 DNA sequence: TGCGCCAGCAGCCAAGACAGAACTGGAAACACCATATATTTT. Translating it yields CASSQDRTGNTIYF.

The chain couples TRBV4-2 to TRBJ2-1; 13 positions agree with TRBD2. The germline gives CDR1 LGHNA, CDR2 YNFKEQ. After removal of 0 bases from V and 10 bases from J, the junction contained 6 bases not matched to a gene. The length of the CDR3 is 16 residues. The DNA for the CDR3 is TGTGCCAGCAGCCAAGAATGGACTAGCGGGAGCGGGGAGCAGTTCTTC. It is translated as CASSQEWTSGSGEQFF.

This clonotype was counted ten times or more. The rearrangement links TRBV5-1 to TRBJ2-2, with 13 bases that match TRBD2. Germline CDR1 is SGHRS and CDR2 is YFSETQ. This CDR3 contains 15 residues. With V trimmed by 4 bases and J by 6 bases, 3 bases remained unmatched. The CDR3 coding sequence is TGCGCCAGCAGCCACGGACTAGCGGGAGCCGGGGAGCTGTTTTTT. It encodes CASSHGLAGAGELFF.

This clonotype was seen more than once but under ten times. The chain links TRBV24-1 to TRBJ2-5, with 9 bases lining up with TRBD1. V lost 4 bases to trimming and J lost 5 bases; unmatched junction nucleotides: 7. The CDR3 is made up of 15 amino acids. Germline V gene lookup returns CDR1 KGHDR and CDR2 SFDVKD. The CDR3 nucleotides are TGTGCCACCAGTGACGGGACAGGGTTTAAGGAGACCCAGTACTTC. As protein: CATSDGTGFKETQYF.

The rearrangement links TRBV18 to TRBJ2-6; no clear D gene. Trimming removed 3 bases from V and 4 bases from J, with 10 bases in between. Per germline, CDR1 KGHSH and CDR2 LQKENI. The CDR3 runs to 15 residues. CDR3 in amino acids: CASSPSTSGANVLTF. CDR3 DNA: TGTGCCAGCTCACCCAGTACATCCGGGGCCAACGTCCTGACTTTC.

The chain carries TRBV5-1 and TRBJ1-6; the D gene is possibly TRBD1 (5 bases). This CDR3 has 17 residues. V gave up 4 bases and J gave up 7 bases, with 21 bases separating them. Germline CDR1 reads SGHRS; CDR2 reads YFSETQ. The CDR3 DNA is TGCGCCAGCAGCCTCGCCTGGGCGGGGGGGAAAAATTCACCCCTCCACTTT. Translation: CASSLAWAGGKNSPLHF.

This clonotype was picked up many times. The gene calls are TRBV20-1 and TRBJ2-7; 10 bases line up with TRBD2. This CDR3 is 14 amino acids long. V trimming: 7 bases; J trimming: 9 bases; junction bases outside the gene matches: 15. Germline CDR1 reads DFQATT; CDR2 reads SNEGSKA (reference sequence). The DNA for the CDR3 is TGCAGTGTTCAGACCGGGACTAGCGTTATGGGGCAGTACTTC. Translated, it gives CSVQTGTSVMGQYF.